This TCR beta chain is from a study of memory CD4+ T cells and cytomegalovirus serostatus (dated by TCRdb to about 2019). Regarding the study in general: A total of roughly 35 healthy Belgian adults, of whom 9 were CMV seropositive and about 25 were CMV seronegative, were included in the cohort. CD4+ memory TCRbeta repertoires of a Belgian cohort with known cytomegalovirus serostatus were sequenced in order to replicate a published TCR-based CMV serostatus classifier. Broader findings and caveats from the paper: The results were interpreted as suggesting that the CMV-associated TCR signature is mostly present in the CD4+ memory repertoire. CMV serostatus prediction reached a median bootstrapped AUC of approximately 0.95 with the original framework and 0.91 with a US-trained random forest. Only CD4+CD45RO+ memory cells were sequenced, in contrast to the original study, in which naive and memory CD4+ and CD8+ populations were covered. On the Belgian cohort, the classifier built on the original framework reached a median bootstrapped AUC of about 0.95, with a 95% CI of 0.76-1.00. Of 164 previously reported CMV-associated TCRbeta sequences, 55 to 75 appeared in the CD4+ memory repertoires, each in one to five individuals.

Single viable CD3+CD4+CD8-CD45RO+ cells were sorted as memory CD4+ T cells on a FACSAria II. To determine CMV serostatus, a Roche Elecsys assay was used that detects serum IgG against CMV pp150, pp28, p38 and p52. After the samples were thawed, total CD4+ T cells were enriched through positive selection using CD4 magnetic microbeads. Samples originated from another study that specifically interrogated the CD4+ T cell memory repertoire. Following standard operating procedures, peripheral blood mononuclear cells were isolated and cryopreserved, while serum was kept at -80 degrees C. The staining relied on CD3-PerCP (BW264/56), CD4-APC (RPA-T4), CD45RO-PE (UCHT1) and CD8-Pacific Orange (3B5) antibodies, and Sytox blue was used to exclude non-viable cells. A remark on this clone: Its antigen specificity is not known. Nothing much larger sits one base from this clone, and base qualities are not available.

Counted from cysteine to phenylalanine, this CDR3 has 14 amino acids. The entry retains the CDR3 DNA only, 42 bases that are in frame from base 1. The germline V end is reduced by 4 bases and the J end by 2 bases; junction bases left unmatched: 2. CDR1 and CDR2 were assigned from the germline V gene as KGHSH and LQKENI. The Quick-DNA Microprep Kit was used to extract genomic DNA from the sorted cells. Amplification of TCRbeta DNA was done with the immunoSEQ hsTCRbeta kit, following the protocol from the manufacturer. An Illumina MiSeq instrument was used to sequence the TCRbeta libraries. The study's own analysis went as follows. Once out-of-frame sequences had been removed, about 2,000,000 distinct TCRbeta sequences were left, which works out to an average of about 71,000 per individual. Two values were used to score each individual: the count of 164 previously reported CMV-associated TCRbeta sequences and the total count of productive distinct TCRbeta sequences. A beta-binomial model was reimplemented in Python, and scikit-learn random forests with default parameters were trained on US cohort data. On the Belgian cohort, classifier performance was reported as the median AUC, along with percentile confidence intervals, across 10,000 bootstrap iterations. TCRdb limited this immuneACCESS table to in-frame rearrangements with V and J called. A share of clones is missing; checked studies link under half to unresolved V genes, and the rest is unexplained. The V and J calls and the clone size are those of that table, but D and trimming were determined from the DNA. Counted in this sample were 45,000 to 65,000 clones; roughly four fifths of them appeared once. The ten largest clones represent around 0.6% of the sample.

The sequenced sample consisted of memory CD4+ T cells from blood. This receptor was obtained from an adult in good health and CMV-seronegative. Recombination linked TRBV18 to TRBJ1-1, with 9 bases in between that match TRBD1. The DNA sequence follows: TGTGCCAGCTCACAGGGACAGGGCAACACTGAAGCTTTCTTT. This sequence encodes CASSQGQGNTEAFF.